The text below deals with one T cell receptor beta chain. No antigen is known for it. At one boundary the junction diverges from the germline segment, which might be a read error. Spanning cysteine to phenylalanine, the CDR3 consists of 17 amino acids. Only the CDR3 DNA is retained, 51 bases long and in frame from the first base. Via the germline V gene, CDR1 is SGHAT and CDR2 FQNNGV. Receptor libraries were prepared by multiplex PCR. Sequencing used an Illumina HiSeq 2500. TCRbeta libraries were built by three rounds of nested PCR using primers (Table S4), following protocols modified from ARM-PCR. Before sequencing, PCR products of 200-500 bp were excised from the gel and purified with the QIAquick gel extraction kit. In the original analysis: Reads were cleaned using Trimmomatic, were merged into complete CDR3 sequences using FLASH, and were assigned to V(D)J germline segments using MiTCR. Clonal diversity was calculated as the inverse Simpson's index using VDJtools. Productive reads were defined as in-frame sequences without a premature stop codon. TCRdb trimmed public reads at Q25 via fastp, called clones via MiXCR and kept in-frame beta chains. Every entry covers one CDR3 protein and lists the most common genes and DNA from its rows. TCRdb, rather than the study authors, made the V and J calls. The sample data list 98,000 or so distinct CDR3 sequences, and 80% of these were observed just once. The ten largest clones capture under 40% of the sample.

This specimen belongs to a study of tumor and adjacent non-tumor tissue in lung cancer (dated by TCRdb to between 2018 and 2020). Regarding the research as a whole: The cohort included 12 adenocarcinoma, a couple of squamous cell carcinoma and 1 small cell lung cancer patients. For each patient, one tumor sample and one normal lung sample were taken, giving some 33 paired specimens that underwent TCRbeta CDR3 sequencing. The 15 enrolled patients, of whom approximately ten were men and 5 were women, were aged roughly 31 to 80 years and were diagnosed with TNM stage I to III disease. A total of some 130,000,000 productive TCRbeta reads were generated by sequencing, corresponding to an average of about 4.2 million reads per sample. The study compared bulk TCRbeta repertoires between lung tumor tissue and matched distant non-tumor lung tissue from over twelve lung cancer patients.

RNA was isolated from bulk, unsorted tissue, and RNA quality was assessed with a NanoDrop ND-1000 and an Agilent 2100. Normal lung samples were distant non-tumor tissue taken more than 3 cm from the tumor edge. All donors had newly diagnosed lung cancer, had not received prior chemotherapy, and were admitted for thoracic surgery in China between August and November 2014. Patients who had received previous radiotherapy or chemotherapy, or who had another concurrent cancer, were excluded from the study. Surgical tissue pieces of 1-2 cm3 were preserved in RNAlater solution and were kept at -80 degrees C until use. Results the study describes overall, beyond this receptor: Only approximately 16 patients were included in the cohort, and the need for larger samples and more detailed clinical data was noted by the authors. The sequencing platform is not named in the methods, and unique molecular identifiers are not mentioned. The top 100 clones made up a significantly larger cumulative share of the repertoire in normal lung than in tumor tissue. Tumor tissue showed significantly greater TCR diversity (inverse Simpson) than normal lung tissue (roughly 430 vs 170, P = 0.0075, Mann-Whitney U test). TCR diversity was significantly higher in younger patients, and greater tumor TCR diversity was associated with shorter overall survival and shorter disease-free survival. Because peripheral blood was not sequenced, blood TCRbeta repertoires in the lung cancer patients of the study were not examined.

The sequence derives from a man in his fifties or sixties with small cell lung cancer. The chain is encoded by TRBV11-2 joined to TRBJ2-1; TRBD1 could be the D gene, as 5 bases match. Sequenced: distant non-tumor lung tissue. The CDR3 region reads CASSLVTAQSPNNEQLF. The nucleotide sequence is TGTGCCAGCAGCTTAGTGACAGCCCAGAGCCCCAACAATGAGCAGTTGTTC.